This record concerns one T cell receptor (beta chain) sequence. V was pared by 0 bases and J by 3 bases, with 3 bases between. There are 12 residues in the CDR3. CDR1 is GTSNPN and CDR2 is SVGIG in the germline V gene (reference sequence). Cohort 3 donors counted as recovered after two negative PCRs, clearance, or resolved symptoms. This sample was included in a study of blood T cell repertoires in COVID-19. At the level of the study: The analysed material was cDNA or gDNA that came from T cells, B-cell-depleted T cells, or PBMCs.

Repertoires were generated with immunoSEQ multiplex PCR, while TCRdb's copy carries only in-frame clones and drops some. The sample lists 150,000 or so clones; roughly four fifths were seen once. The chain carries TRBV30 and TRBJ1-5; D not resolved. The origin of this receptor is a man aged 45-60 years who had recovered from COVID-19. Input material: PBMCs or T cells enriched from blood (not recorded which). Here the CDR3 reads CAWSVYNQPQHF. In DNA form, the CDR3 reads TGTGCCTGGAGTGTCTACAATCAGCCCCAGCATTTT.